This T cell receptor beta chain was sequenced during a study of graft-versus-host responses after intestinal transplantation. General study results and limits: Peak circulating GvH clone levels were associated with early post-transplant HvG declines.

Unmatched junction bases numbered 7, after V lost 6 bases and J lost 3 bases. There are 16 residues in the CDR3. Germline CDR1 and CDR2: PRHDT and FYEKMQ (reference sequence). With regard to this clone: Its antigen is undetermined.

Profiled with immunoSEQ multiplex PCR; TCRdb holds only in-frame clones, not every one. This sample carries about 130,000 clones, about 92% of them seen once, and the ten largest clones take under 0.2%. Sequences were derived from unstimulated CD4+ T cells sorted from spleen or lymph node cells, sampled before intestinal transplant. The rearrangement links TRBV13 to TRBJ2-3, with 12 bases that match TRBD2. The source is a human donor who received an intestinal transplant. The CDR3 spells CASSRLAGEGTDTQYF. DNA of the CDR3: TGTGCCAGCAGTCGACTAGCGGGGGAGGGAACAGATACGCAGTATTTT.